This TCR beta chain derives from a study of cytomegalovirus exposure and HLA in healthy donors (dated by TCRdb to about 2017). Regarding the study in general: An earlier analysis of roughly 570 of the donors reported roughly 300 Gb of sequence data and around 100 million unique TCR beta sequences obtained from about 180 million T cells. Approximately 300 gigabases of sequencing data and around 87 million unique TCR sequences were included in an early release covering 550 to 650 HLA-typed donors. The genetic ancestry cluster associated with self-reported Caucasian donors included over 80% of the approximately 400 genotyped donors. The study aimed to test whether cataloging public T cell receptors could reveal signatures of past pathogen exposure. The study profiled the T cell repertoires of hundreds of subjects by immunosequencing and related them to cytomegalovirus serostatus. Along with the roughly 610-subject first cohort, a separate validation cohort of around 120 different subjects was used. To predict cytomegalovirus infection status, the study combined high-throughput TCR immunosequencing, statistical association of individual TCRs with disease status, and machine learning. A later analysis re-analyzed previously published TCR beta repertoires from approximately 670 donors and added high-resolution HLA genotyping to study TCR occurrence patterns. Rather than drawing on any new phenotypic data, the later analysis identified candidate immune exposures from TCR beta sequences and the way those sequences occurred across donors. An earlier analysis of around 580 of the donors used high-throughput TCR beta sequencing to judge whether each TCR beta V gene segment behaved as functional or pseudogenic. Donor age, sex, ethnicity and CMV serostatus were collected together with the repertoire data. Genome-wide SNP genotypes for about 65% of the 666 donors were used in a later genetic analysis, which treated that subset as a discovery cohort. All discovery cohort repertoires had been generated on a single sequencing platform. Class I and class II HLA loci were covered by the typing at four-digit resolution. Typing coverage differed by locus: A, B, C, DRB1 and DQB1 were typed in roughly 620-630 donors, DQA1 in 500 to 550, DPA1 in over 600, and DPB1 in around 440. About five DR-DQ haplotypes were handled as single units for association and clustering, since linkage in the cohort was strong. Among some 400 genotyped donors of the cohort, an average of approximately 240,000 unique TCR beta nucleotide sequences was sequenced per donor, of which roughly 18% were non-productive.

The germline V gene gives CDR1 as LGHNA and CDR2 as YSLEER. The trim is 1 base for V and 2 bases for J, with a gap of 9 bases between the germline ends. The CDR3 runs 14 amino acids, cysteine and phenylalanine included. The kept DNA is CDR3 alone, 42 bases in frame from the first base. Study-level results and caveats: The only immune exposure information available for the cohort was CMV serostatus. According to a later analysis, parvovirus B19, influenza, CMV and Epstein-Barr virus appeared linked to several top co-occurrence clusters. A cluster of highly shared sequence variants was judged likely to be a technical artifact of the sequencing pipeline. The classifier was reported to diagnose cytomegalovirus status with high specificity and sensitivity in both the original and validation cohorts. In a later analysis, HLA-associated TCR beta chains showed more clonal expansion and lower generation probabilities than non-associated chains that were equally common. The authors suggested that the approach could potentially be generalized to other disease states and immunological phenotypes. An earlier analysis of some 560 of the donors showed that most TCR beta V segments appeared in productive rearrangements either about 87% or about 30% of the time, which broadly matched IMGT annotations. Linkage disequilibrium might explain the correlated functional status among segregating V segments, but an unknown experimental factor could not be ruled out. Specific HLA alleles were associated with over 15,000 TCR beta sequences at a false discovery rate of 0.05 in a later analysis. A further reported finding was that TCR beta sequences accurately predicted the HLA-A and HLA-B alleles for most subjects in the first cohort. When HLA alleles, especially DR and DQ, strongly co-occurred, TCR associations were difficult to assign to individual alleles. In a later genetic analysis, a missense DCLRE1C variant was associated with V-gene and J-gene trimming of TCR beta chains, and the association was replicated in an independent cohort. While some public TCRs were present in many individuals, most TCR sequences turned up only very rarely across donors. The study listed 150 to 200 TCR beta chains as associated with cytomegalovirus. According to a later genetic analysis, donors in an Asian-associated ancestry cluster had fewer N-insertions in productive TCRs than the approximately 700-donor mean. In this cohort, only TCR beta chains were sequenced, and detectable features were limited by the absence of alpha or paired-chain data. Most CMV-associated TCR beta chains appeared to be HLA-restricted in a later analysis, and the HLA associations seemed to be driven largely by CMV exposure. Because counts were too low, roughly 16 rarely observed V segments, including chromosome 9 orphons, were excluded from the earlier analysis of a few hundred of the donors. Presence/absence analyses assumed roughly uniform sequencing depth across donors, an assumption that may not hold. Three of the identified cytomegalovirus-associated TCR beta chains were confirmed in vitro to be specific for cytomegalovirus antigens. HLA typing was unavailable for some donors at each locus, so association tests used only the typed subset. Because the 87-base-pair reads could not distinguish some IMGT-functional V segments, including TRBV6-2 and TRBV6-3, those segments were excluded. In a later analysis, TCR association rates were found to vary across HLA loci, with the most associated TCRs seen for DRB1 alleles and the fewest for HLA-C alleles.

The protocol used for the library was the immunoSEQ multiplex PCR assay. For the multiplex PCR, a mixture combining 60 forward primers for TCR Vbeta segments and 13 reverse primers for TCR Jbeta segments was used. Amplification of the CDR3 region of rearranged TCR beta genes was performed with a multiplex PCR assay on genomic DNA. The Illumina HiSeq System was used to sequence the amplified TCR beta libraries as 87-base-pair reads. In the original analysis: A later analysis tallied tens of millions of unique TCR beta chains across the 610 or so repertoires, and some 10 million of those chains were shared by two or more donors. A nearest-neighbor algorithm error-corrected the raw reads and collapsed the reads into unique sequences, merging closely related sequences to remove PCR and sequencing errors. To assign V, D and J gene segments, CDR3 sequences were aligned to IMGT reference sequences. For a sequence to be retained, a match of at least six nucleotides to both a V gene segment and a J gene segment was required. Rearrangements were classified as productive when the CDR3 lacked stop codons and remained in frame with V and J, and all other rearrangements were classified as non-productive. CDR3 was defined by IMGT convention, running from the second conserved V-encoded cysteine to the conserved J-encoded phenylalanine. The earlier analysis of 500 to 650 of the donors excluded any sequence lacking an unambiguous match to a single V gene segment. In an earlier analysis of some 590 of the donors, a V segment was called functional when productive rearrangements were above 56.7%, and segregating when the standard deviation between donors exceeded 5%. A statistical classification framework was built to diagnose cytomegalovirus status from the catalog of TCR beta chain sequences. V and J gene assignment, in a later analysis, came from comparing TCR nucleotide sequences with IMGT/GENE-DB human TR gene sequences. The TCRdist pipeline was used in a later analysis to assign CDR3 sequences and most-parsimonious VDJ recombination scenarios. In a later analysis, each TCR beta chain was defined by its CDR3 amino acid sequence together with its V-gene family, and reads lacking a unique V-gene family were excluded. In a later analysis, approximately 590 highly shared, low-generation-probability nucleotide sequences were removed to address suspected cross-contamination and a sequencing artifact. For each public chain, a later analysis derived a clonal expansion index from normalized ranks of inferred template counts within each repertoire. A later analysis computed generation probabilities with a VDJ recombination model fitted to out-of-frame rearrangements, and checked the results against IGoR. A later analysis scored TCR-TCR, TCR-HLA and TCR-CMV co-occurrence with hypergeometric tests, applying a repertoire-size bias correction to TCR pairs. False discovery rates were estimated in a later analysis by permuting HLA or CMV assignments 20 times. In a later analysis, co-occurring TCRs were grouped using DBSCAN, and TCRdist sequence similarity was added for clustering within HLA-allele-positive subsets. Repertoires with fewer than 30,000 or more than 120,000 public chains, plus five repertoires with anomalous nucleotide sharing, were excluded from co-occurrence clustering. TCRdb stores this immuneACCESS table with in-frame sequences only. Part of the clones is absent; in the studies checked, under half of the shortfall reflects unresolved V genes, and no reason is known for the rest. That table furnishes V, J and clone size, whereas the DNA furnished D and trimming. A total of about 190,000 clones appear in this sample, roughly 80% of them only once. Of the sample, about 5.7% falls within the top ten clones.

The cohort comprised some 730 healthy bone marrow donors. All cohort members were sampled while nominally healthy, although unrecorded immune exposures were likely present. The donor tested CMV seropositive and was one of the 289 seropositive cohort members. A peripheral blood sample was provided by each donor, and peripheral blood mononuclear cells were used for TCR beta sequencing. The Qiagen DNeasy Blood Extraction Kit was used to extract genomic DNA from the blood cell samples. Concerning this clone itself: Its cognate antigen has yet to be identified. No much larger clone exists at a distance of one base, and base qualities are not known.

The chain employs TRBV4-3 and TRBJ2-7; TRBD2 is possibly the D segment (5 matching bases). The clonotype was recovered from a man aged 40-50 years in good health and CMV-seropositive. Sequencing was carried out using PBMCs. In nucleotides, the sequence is TGCGCCAGCAGCCAAGGCCGGGATCCCTACGAGCAGTACTTC. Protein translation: CASSQGRDPYEQYF.